This entry concerns a single T cell receptor (beta chain). Its target antigen remains unknown. Per-nucleotide qualities are absent, and no much larger clonotype sits a single base away. This sample was taken from a study of T cell changes during pregnancy in multiple sclerosis (dated by TCRdb to between 2017 and 2020). Study-level background: The study looked at changes in the T cell repertoire across pregnancy in women with multiple sclerosis.

Spanning cysteine to phenylalanine, the CDR3 consists of 13 amino acids. Just the 39-base CDR3 DNA is kept, in frame starting at base 1. V gives up 6 bases and J gives up 6 bases, and the segment between their germline ends measures 15 bases. The germline V gene sets CDR1 to SQVTM and CDR2 to ANQGSEA. Receptors were amplified or captured by the immunoSEQ multiplex PCR assay. Entries here come from immuneACCESS through TCRdb and include only in-frame sequences with V and J called. Some clones fail to appear in such tables; in the studies checked, an unresolved V gene covers under half of the shortfall, and the cause of the remainder is unknown. The sample table holds 30,000 to 40,000 clones, of which 85% to 95% were seen once. Jointly, the top ten make up more than 0.3% of the sample.

The material sequenced was CD4+ T cells from peripheral blood mononuclear cells, taken in the third trimester of pregnancy. This TCR was sampled from a female donor in good health, enrolled as a control in a pregnancy study. Recombination joined TRBV29-1 with TRBJ1-5, and possibly TRBD1, on 6 matching bases. The bases read TGCAGCGTCGCCACAGGGATCGGTCAGCCCCAGCATTTT. The translation is CSVATGIGQPQHF.